This T cell receptor beta chain was recovered during a study of blood T cell repertoires in COVID-19. About the study: The origin of the acute and convalescent COVID-19 samples was the United States, Italy and Spain. PBMCs, B-cell-depleted T cells, or T cells provided the cDNA or gDNA that made up the material.

Original processing methods: Estimated nucleated cell counts came from reference gene primer amplification. Profiling relied on immunoSEQ multiplex PCR, and the TCRdb table lists in-frame clones only, not all of them. V and J calls and clone size are copied from that table; D and trimming were computed from the DNA. Of about 200,000 clones listed, around nine tenths are singletons. The source is a man aged 18 to 35 with active or convalescent COVID-19. Sequencing input: peripheral blood.

CDR3 DNA: TGTGCCAGCTCACCGGGGACTTTAAGCTCCTACGAGCAGTACTTC. Translating gives CASSPGTLSSYEQYF. The chain employs TRBV18 and TRBJ2-7, with D possibly matching TRBD2 (6 bases). Trimming removed 3 bases from V and 0 bases from J, with 12 bases in between. The CDR3 spans 15 residues. In germline, CDR1 is KGHSH, CDR2 LQKENI.